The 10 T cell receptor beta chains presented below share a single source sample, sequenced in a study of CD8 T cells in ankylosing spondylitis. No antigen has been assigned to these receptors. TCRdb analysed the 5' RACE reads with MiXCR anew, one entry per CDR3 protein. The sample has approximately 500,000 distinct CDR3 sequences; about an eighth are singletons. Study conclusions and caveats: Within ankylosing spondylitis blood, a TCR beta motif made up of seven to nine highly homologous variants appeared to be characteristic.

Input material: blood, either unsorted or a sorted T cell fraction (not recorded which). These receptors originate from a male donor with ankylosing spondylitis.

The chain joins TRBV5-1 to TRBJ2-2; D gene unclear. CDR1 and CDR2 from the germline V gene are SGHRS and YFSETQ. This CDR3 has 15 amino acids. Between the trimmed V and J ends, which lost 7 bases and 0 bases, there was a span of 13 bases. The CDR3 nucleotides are TGCGCCAGCGCCCCCGAGCGACCGAACACCGGGGAGCTGTTTTTT. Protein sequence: CASAPERPNTGELFF. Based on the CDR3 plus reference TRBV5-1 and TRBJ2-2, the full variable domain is KAGVTQTPRYLIKTRGQQVTLSCSPISGHRSVSWYQQTPGQGLQFLFEYFSETQRNKGNFPGRFSGRQFSNSRSEMNVSTLELGDSALYLCASAPERPNTGELFFGEGSRLTVL.

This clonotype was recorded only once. The CDR3 DNA follows: TGTGCCAGCAGCTCACCCCATTTAGACCAAGGAGATACGCAGTATTTT. Encoded protein: CASSSPHLDQGDTQYF. The V and J genes are TRBV13 and TRBJ2-3; D gene ambiguous. The germline CDR1 and CDR2 sequences are PRHDT and FYEKMQ (reference sequence). This CDR3 is built from 16 residues. V lost 4 bases and J 5 bases, leaving 19 bases between the germline ends.

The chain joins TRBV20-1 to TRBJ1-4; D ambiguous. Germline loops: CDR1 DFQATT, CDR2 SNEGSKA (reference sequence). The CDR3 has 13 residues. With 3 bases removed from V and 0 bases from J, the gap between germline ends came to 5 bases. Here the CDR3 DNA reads TGCAGTGCTAGTGGGTCAACTAATGAAAAACTGTTTTTT. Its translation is CSASGSTNEKLFF.

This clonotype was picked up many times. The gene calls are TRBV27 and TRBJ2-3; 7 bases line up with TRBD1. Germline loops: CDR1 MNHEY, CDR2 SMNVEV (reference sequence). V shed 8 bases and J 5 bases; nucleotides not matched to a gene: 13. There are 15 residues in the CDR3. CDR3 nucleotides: TGTGCCAGCCGACTTCAACAGGGGATCATAGATACGCAGTATTTT. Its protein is CASRLQQGIIDTQYF.

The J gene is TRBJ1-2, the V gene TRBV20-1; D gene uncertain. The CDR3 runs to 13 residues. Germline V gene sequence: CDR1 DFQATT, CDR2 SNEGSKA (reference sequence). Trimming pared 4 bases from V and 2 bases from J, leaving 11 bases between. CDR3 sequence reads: CSAIRRVNYGYTF. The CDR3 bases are TGCAGTGCTATAAGGAGAGTGAACTATGGCTACACCTTC.

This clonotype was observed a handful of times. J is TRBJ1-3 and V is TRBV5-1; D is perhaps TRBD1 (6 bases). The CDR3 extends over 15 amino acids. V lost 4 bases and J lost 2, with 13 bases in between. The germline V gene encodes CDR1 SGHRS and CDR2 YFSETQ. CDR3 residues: CASSITGSAGNTIYF. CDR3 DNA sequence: TGCGCCAGCAGCATCACAGGGAGTGCTGGAAACACCATATATTTT. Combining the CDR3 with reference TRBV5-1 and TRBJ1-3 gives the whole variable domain KAGVTQTPRYLIKTRGQQVTLSCSPISGHRSVSWYQQTPGQGLQFLFEYFSETQRNKGNFPGRFSGRQFSNSRSEMNVSTLELGDSALYLCASSITGSAGNTIYFGEGSWLTVV.

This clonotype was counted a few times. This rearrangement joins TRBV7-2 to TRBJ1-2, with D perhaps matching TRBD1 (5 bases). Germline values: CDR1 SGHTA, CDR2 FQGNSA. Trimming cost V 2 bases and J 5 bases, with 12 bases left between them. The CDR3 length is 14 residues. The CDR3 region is CASSLSTAAYGYTF. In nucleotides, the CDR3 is TGTGCCAGCAGCTTATCGACAGCTGCTTATGGCTACACCTTC.

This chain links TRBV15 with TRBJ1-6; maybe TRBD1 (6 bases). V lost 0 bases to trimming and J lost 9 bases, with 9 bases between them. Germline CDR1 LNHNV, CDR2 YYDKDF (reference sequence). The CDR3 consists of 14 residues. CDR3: CATSRDRGFSPLHF. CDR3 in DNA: TGTGCCACCAGCAGAGACAGGGGATTTTCACCCCTCCACTTT.

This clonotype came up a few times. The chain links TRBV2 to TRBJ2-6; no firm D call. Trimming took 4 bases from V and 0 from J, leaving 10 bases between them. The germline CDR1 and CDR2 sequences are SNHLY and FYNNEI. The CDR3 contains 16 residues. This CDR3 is CASSVSQNSGANVLTF. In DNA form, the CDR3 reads TGTGCCAGCAGTGTGAGTCAGAACTCTGGGGCCAACGTCCTGACTTTC.

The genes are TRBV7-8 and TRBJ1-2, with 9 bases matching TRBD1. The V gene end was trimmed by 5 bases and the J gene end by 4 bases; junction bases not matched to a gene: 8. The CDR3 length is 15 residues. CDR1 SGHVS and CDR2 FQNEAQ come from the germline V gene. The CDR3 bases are TGTGCCAGCAGCGGGGGACAGGGCTTGACCTATGGCTACACCTTC. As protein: CASSGGQGLTYGYTF.